This passage covers 22 T cell receptor beta chains from one sample sequenced in a study of T cells in Graves' hyperthyroidism and ophthalmopathy. It was RNA transcripts that yielded the amplified TCR beta CDR3 regions. In the first-round RT-PCR of the TCR CDR3, the HTBI primer set was used. TCRdb reprocessed the multiplex PCR reads via MiXCR and lists one record per CDR3 protein. The sample includes over 250,000 distinct CDR3 sequences, roughly 22% of them seen just once. The sample comprised blood. Receptor source: a man aged 30-40 years with Graves' ophthalmopathy.

V is TRBV4-1 and J is TRBJ2-1; 10 bases are a match to TRBD1. The length of the CDR3 is 16 residues. J gave up 8 bases and V 4 bases, and 11 bases lay outside the gene matches. Germline V gives CDR1 MGHRA, CDR2 YSYEKL. CDR3 bases: TGCGCCAGCAGCCTCGCCGGGACAGGGGTTTTGGATGAGCAGTTCTTC. It translates to CASSLAGTGVLDEQFF.

With regard to this clonotype: The junction and the germline gene differ at one end; a read error may be behind it. The chain has TRBV6-2 or TRBV6-3 and TRBJ2-1; TRBD2 aligns across 8 bases. The CDR3 totals 14 residues. From germline, CDR1 is MNHEY and CDR2 SVGEGT. The CDR3 coding sequence is TGTGCCAGCACGAAGGCTAGCGGGTGGGGTGAGCAGTCCTTC. This translates into CASTKASGWGEQSF.

This sequence joins TRBV27 and TRBJ2-3; 12 bases fit TRBD1. The CDR3 runs 15 residues. Trimming took 5 bases from V and 7 from J; bases not matched to a gene: 7. Per germline, CDR1 MNHEY and CDR2 SMNVEV (reference sequence). CDR3 residues: CASSRGQGAQYTQYF. The CDR3 nucleotides read TGTGCCAGCAGTAGGGGACAGGGGGCTCAATATACGCAGTATTTT.

V is TRBV25-1 and J is TRBJ1-1, with D possibly TRBD1 on 6 matching bases. Looked up from germline, CDR1 is MGHDK and CDR2 is SYGVNS. This CDR3 contains 14 residues. With 4 bases removed from V and 0 bases from J, the gap between germline ends came to 9 bases. The CDR3 protein is CASSATGMNTEAFF. The CDR3 DNA reads as TGTGCCAGCAGTGCTACAGGGATGAACACTGAAGCTTTCTTT.

This clonotype was picked up a small number of times. This rearrangement joins TRBV20-1 to TRBJ1-2; 12 bases map to TRBD1. Trimming at V came to 6 bases and at J to 9 bases, leaving 20 bases not matched to a gene. The CDR3 runs to 17 residues. The germline V gene has CDR1 DFQATT and CDR2 SNEGSKA (reference sequence). This chain's CDR3 is CSADGRDRGPPEMSYTF. CDR3 nucleotides: TGCAGTGCCGACGGTAGGGACAGGGGGCCGCCAGAGATGAGCTACACCTTC.

Ten or more counts support this clonotype. The V call is TRBV29-1, the J call TRBJ2-1; 12 bases match TRBD1. The CDR3 has 20 amino acids. Trimming at V came to 1 base and at J to 0 bases, leaving 13 bases not matched to a gene. Germline V lookup: CDR1 SQVTM, CDR2 ANQGSEA. The CDR3 loop reads CSVEGWRDRGPLSSYNEQFF. The CDR3 DNA follows: TGCAGCGTTGAAGGGTGGAGGGACAGGGGGCCTCTTAGCTCCTACAATGAGCAGTTCTTC.

This clonotype was picked up a small number of times. V and J are TRBV24-1 and TRBJ2-7; D is unresolved. V gave up 4 bases and J gave up 0 bases, with 6 bases separating them. This CDR3 region has 13 residues. Germline loops: CDR1 KGHDR, CDR2 SFDVKD. CDR3 sequence: CATSDPNSYEQYF. Written as DNA, the CDR3 is TGTGCCACCAGTGACCCCAACTCCTACGAGCAGTACTTC.

The chain carries TRBV5-8 and TRBJ2-1; weak D call: TRBD2 (6 bases). This CDR3 comprises 15 residues. V dropped 0 bases and J dropped 0 bases, with 7 bases sitting between them. Germline loops: CDR1 SGHTS, CDR2 YDEGEE. CDR3 bases: TGTGCCAGCAGCTTGGGCGGGGACTCCTACAATGAGCAGTTCTTC. Its protein is CASSLGGDSYNEQFF. The complete variable domain, with remaining parts taken from reference TRBV5-8 and TRBJ2-1, reads EAGVTQSPTHLIKTRGQQATLRCSPISGHTSVYWYQQALGLGLQFLLWYDEGEERNRGNFPPRFSGRQFPNYSSELNVNALELEDSALYLCASSLGGDSYNEQFFGPGTRLTVL.

The count of this clonotype is one. The rearrangement joins TRBV18 to TRBJ1-5, with 11 bases lining up with TRBD1. CDR1 and CDR2 from the germline V gene are KGHSH and LQKENI. J lost 4 bases, V lost 3 bases, and 2 bases had no gene match. The CDR3 has 15 amino acids. In nucleotides, the CDR3 is TGTGCCAGCTCACCGGGACAGGGGGGAAATCAGCCCCAGCATTTT. This translates into CASSPGQGGNQPQHF.

This clonotype was counted between two and nine times. The rearrangement joins TRBV6-5 to TRBJ1-1; no clear D gene. This CDR3 has 13 residues. V lost 3 bases, J lost 2 bases, and 7 bases lay in between. Germline lookup yields CDR1 MNHEY and CDR2 SVGAGI. The CDR3 coding sequence is TGTGCCAGCAGTTATGGGCATAACACTGAAGCTTTCTTT. Protein: CASSYGHNTEAFF.

The sample holds a few counts of this clonotype. The junction differs from germline at one of its ends, possibly a read error. The chain combines TRBV3-1 with TRBJ2-2; D possibly corresponds to TRBD2 (6 bases). This CDR3 region has 14 residues. The germline V gene encodes CDR1 LGHDT and CDR2 YNNKEL (reference sequence). CDR3: CASSQIALDGGLFF. In DNA form, the CDR3 reads TGTGCCAGCAGCCAGATTGCGTTAGACGGGGGGCTGTTTTTT.

As regards this clonotype: One base away lies a much larger clone, so this may be a sequencing read error. The chain links TRBV27 to TRBJ1-5, with 12 bases lining up with TRBD1. The CDR3 has 16 amino acids. Trimming removed 6 bases from V and 6 bases from J; junction bases left unmatched: 9. Germline V gene sequence: CDR1 MNHEY, CDR2 SMNVEV (reference sequence). This CDR3 reads CASSPRGTGGSQPQHF. The CDR3 DNA sequence: TGTGCCAGCAGCCCCCGAGGGACAGGGGGCTCTCAGCCCCAGCATTTT.

This clonotype was recorded a few times. This rearrangement joins TRBV9 to TRBJ1-2; D remains ambiguous. The CDR3 length is 14 residues. Germline V lookup: CDR1 SGDLS, CDR2 YYNGEE. V lost 4 bases and J 7 bases, leaving 17 bases between the germline ends. The CDR3 here is CASSSRRSGSGYTF. CDR3 nucleotide sequence: TGTGCCAGCAGCTCACGGAGATCGGGGTCTGGCTACACCTTC.

The chain recombines TRBV2 with TRBJ2-7; D gene uncertain. The length of the CDR3 is 10 residues. Trimming stripped 6 bases from V and 6 bases from J, with 6 bases between. Germline values: CDR1 SNHLY, CDR2 FYNNEI. As DNA, the CDR3 is TGTGCCAGCAGGGGAAGCGAGCAGTACTTC. This codes for CASRGSEQYF.

In its sample, this clonotype was seen a few times. This chain connects TRBV2 to TRBJ2-5, with 7 bases matching TRBD1. V dropped 3 bases and J dropped 4; count of bases not matched to a gene: 26. The V gene's germline CDR1 is SNHLY and CDR2 FYNNEI. The CDR3 length is 21 residues. CDR3 DNA: TGTGCCAGCAGTGACCCCGGGACGCACGACAGGGTAGAAGGGTGGGGAGAGACCCAGTACTTC. As protein: CASSDPGTHDRVEGWGETQYF.

This clonotype has ten or more counts. This chain uses TRBV2 with TRBJ1-4; TRBD1 matches at 7 bases. The CDR3 has 13 amino acids. Losses at the gene ends were 7 bases for V and 6 bases for J; bases not matched to a gene: 5. From germline, CDR1 is SNHLY and CDR2 FYNNEI. CDR3 sequence (DNA): TGTGCCAGCACTCGAGGGACAGATGAAAAACTGTTTTTT. It specifies CASTRGTDEKLFF. Filled out from reference TRBV2 and TRBJ1-4, the complete variable domain reads EPEVTQTPSHQVTQMGQEVILRCVPISNHLYFYWYRQILGQKVEFLVSFYNNEISEKSEIFDDQFSVERPDGSNFTLKIRSTKLEDSAMYFCASTRGTDEKLFFGSGTQLSVL.

The chain links TRBV9 to TRBJ1-6; the match to TRBD1 covers 7 bases. The V segment lost 1 base and the J segment 5 bases; nucleotides outside the gene matches: 6. From germline, CDR1 is SGDLS and CDR2 YYNGEE. The CDR3 loop spans 16 amino acids. The CDR3 reads CASSVTPQGDNSPLHF. The CDR3 bases are TGTGCCAGCAGCGTAACCCCCCAGGGGGATAATTCACCCCTCCACTTT.

This chain connects TRBV9 to TRBJ2-1; D unresolved. The V end lost 1 base, the J end lost 4 bases, and 12 bases lay between the germline ends. This CDR3 spans 15 amino acids. CDR1 SGDLS and CDR2 YYNGEE come from the germline V gene. CDR3 loop: CASSVSAVRYNEQFF. For the CDR3, the DNA is TGTGCCAGCAGCGTAAGCGCCGTGAGGTACAATGAGCAGTTCTTC. Supplemented by reference TRBV9 and TRBJ2-1, the full variable domain reads DSGVTQTPKHLITATGQRVTLRCSPRSGDLSVYWYQQSLDQGLQFLIQYYNGEERAKGNILERFSAQQFPDLHSELNLSSLELGDSALYFCASSVSAVRYNEQFFGPGTRLTVL.

This clonotype was recorded a few times. The V and J genes are TRBV20-1 and TRBJ2-7; 10 bases fit TRBD2. This CDR3 is built from 15 residues. The germline V gene has CDR1 DFQATT and CDR2 SNEGSKA (reference sequence). Trimming at V came to 0 bases and at J to 8 bases, leaving 10 bases not matched to a gene. In nucleotides, the CDR3 is TGCAGTGCTAGAGATCTGCTAGCGGGAGTGAGCAAGCAGTACTTC. This encodes CSARDLLAGVSKQYF.

The table lists this clonotype with a few counts. The chain is built from TRBV29-1 and TRBJ1-1; D is uncertain. Per the germline V gene, CDR1 is SQVTM and CDR2 is ANQGSEA. CDR3 length: 10 amino acids. The V and J ends lost 3 bases and 9 bases respectively, with 8 bases between them. CDR3 protein: CSVDQTKAFF. In nucleotides, the CDR3 is TGCAGCGTTGATCAGACTAAAGCTTTCTTT.

In this sample, this clonotype turned up many times. This sequence joins TRBV20-1 and TRBJ1-1; possibly TRBD1 for D (6 bases). Trimming removed 0 bases at V and 8 bases at J, with 16 bases between. CDR3 size: 14 residues. Germline CDR1 reads DFQATT; CDR2 reads SNEGSKA (reference sequence). CDR3 nucleotide sequence: TGCAGTGCTAGAGATGAGACAGGAAGACCCGAAGCTTTCTTT. Its protein product is CSARDETGRPEAFF.

This clonotype occurred many times. V and J are TRBV5-1 and TRBJ2-1; no clear D gene. Germline CDR1 is SGHRS and CDR2 is YFSETQ. This CDR3 spans 16 amino acids. Trimming took off 0 bases at V and 7 bases at J, with 17 bases between the two ends. In nucleotides, the CDR3 is TGCGCCAGCAGCTTGGAATTCTCAACGGGTGGGAATGAGCAGTTCTTC. It codes for CASSLEFSTGGNEQFF.